The TCR beta chain under discussion was sequenced for a study of T cells after yellow fever vaccination. At the level of the study: The SMART-Seq v4 Ultra Low Input method served to prepare the low-cell-number fractions.

5'RACE template switching added a universal primer site and UMIs to TCR cDNA. TCRdb re-derived calls from the 5' RACE reads in MiXCR, one entry per CDR3 protein. The repertoire holds about 320,000 distinct CDR3 sequences, about 4.5% seen once, with roughly 21% in the top ten. CDR1 and CDR2 (germline): SEHNR, FQNEAQ (reference sequence). Trimming stripped 3 bases from V and 7 bases from J, with 15 bases between. The CDR3 loop spans 14 amino acids. Overall study results and limits: Subsequent booster samples again held most clones from primary vaccination (96% CD4, about 85% CD8).

This clonotype was seen a few times. The target antigen is unknown. The clonotype was recovered from a young man who received the YFV17D yellow fever vaccine. This sample comprised PBMCs, obtained 15 days after the yellow fever booster vaccination. This chain uses TRBV7-9 with TRBJ1-1, with D unclear. The CDR3 DNA follows: TGTGCCAGCAGCTTGGGTTCCGGTAGGGATGAAGCTTTCTTT. It codes for CASSLGSGRDEAFF.